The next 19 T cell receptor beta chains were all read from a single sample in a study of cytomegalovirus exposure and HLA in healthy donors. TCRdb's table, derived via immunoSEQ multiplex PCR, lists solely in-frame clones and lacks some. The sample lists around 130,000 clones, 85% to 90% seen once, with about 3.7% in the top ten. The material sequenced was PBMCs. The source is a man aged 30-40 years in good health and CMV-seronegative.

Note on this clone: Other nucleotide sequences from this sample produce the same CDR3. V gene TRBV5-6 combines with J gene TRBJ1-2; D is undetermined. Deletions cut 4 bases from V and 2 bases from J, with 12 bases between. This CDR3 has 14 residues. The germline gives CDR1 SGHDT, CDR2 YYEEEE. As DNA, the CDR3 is TGTGCCAGCAGCAGGCGGACGGGAAACTATGGCTACACCTTC. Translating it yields CASSRRTGNYGYTF.

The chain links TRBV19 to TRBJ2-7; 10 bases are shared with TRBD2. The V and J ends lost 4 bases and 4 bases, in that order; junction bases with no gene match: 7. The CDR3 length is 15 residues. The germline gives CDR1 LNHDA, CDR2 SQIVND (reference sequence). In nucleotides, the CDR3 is TGTGCCAGTAGTAAACGGACTAGCGGAAATTACGAGCAGTACTTC. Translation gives CASSKRTSGNYEQYF.

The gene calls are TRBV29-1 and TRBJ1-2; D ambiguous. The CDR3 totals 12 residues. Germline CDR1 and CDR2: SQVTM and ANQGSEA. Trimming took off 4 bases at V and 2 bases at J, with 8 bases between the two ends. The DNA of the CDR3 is TGCAGCGTTGCATTTGCGAACTATGGCTACACCTTC. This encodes CSVAFANYGYTF.

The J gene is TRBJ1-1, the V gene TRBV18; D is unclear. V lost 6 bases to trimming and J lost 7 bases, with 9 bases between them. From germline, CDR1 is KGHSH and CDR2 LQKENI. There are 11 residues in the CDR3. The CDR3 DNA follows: TGTGCCAGCTCGACCGGGAGTGAAGCTTTCTTT. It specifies CASSTGSEAFF.

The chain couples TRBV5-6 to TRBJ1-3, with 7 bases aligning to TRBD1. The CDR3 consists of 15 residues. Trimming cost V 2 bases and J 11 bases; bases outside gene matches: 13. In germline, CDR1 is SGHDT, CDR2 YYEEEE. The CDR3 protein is CASSFEGQPRPAIYF. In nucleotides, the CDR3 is TGTGCCAGCAGCTTCGAGGGACAGCCGCGACCGGCCATATATTTT.

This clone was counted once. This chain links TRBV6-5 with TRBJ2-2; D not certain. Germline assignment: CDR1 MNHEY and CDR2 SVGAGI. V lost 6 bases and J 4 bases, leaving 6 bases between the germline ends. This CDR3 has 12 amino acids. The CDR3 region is CASSPTTGELFF. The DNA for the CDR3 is TGTGCCAGCAGCCCTACCACCGGGGAGCTGTTTTTT.

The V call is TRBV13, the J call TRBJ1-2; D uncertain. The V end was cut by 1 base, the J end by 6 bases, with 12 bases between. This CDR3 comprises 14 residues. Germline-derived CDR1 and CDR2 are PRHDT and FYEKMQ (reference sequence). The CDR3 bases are TGTGCCAGCAGCTTAGCGTCAGGCTCGGATGGCTACACCTTC. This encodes CASSLASGSDGYTF.

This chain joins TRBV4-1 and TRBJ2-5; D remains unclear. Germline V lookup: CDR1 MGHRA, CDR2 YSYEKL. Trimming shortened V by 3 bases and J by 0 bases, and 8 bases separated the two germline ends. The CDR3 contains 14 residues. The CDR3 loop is CASSQASYQETQYF. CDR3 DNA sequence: TGCGCCAGCAGCCAGGCCTCGTACCAAGAGACCCAGTACTTC.

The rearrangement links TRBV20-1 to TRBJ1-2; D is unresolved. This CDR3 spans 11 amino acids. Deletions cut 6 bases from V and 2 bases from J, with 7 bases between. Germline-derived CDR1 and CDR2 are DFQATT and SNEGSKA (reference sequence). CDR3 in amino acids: CSAQENYGYTF. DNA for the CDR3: TGCAGTGCCCAGGAAAACTATGGCTACACCTTC.

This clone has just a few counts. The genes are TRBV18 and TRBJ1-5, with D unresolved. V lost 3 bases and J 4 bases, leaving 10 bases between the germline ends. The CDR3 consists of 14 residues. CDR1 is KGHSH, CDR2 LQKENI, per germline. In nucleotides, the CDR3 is TGTGCCAGCTCACCGAACCAGGTAAATCAGCCCCAGCATTTT. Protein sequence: CASSPNQVNQPQHF.

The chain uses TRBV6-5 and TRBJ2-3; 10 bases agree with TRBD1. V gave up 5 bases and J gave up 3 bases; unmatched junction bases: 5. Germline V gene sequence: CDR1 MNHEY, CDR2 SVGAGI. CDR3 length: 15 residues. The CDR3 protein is CASSPGTGATDTQYF. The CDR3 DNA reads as TGTGCCAGCAGTCCCGGGACAGGGGCAACAGATACGCAGTATTTT.

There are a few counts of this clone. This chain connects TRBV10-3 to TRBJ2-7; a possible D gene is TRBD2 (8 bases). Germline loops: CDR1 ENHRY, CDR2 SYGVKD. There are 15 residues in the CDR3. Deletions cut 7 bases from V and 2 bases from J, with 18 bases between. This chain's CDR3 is CAIKGGQRGPYEQYF. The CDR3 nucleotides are TGTGCCATCAAAGGGGGACAGCGGGGGCCCTACGAGCAGTACTTC.

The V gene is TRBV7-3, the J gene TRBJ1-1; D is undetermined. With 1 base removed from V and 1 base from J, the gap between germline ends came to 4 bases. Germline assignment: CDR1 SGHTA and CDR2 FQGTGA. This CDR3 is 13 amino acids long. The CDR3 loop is CASSLIQNTEAFF. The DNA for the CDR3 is TGTGCCAGCAGCTTAATACAGAACACTGAAGCTTTCTTT. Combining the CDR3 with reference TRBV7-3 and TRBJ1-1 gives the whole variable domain GAGVSQTPSNKVTEKGKYVELRCDPISGHTALYWYRQSLGQGPEFLIYFQGTGAADDSGLPNDRFFAVRPEGSVSTLKIQRTERGDSAVYLCASSLIQNTEAFFGQGTRLTVV.

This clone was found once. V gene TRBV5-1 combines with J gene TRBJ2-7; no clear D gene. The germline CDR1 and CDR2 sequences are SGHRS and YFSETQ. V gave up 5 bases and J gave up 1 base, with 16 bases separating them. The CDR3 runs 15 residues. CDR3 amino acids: CASSSIPGQSYEQYF. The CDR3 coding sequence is TGCGCCAGCAGTTCAATACCAGGCCAATCCTACGAGCAGTACTTC.

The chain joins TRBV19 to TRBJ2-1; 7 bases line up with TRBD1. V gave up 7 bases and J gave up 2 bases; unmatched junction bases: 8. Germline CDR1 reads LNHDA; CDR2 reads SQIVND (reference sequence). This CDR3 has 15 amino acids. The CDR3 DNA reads TGTGCCAGTACCCTGGGACAGTCAACCTACAATGAGCAGTTCTTC. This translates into CASTLGQSTYNEQFF.

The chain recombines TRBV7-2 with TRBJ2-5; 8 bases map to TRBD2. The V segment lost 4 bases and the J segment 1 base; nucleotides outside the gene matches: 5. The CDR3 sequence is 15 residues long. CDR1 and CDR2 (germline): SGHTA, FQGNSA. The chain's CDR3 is CASSSILAAQETQYF. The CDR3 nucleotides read TGTGCCAGCAGCTCTATACTAGCGGCCCAAGAGACCCAGTACTTC. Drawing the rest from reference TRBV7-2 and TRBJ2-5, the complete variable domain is GAGVSQSPSNKVTEKGKDVELRCDPISGHTALYWYRQSLGQGLEFLIYFQGNSAPDKSGLPSDRFSAERTGGSVSTLTIQRTQQEDSAVYLCASSSILAAQETQYFGPGTRLLVL.

The CDR3 region is CASSQVGQGGSYGYTF. CDR3 in DNA: TGCGCCAGCAGCCAAGTCGGACAGGGGGGTAGCTATGGCTACACCTTC. This chain connects TRBV4-1 to TRBJ1-2, with 10 bases fitting TRBD1. After removal of 1 base from V and 4 bases from J, the junction contained 6 bases not matched to a gene. Germline CDR1 reads MGHRA; CDR2 reads YSYEKL. This CDR3 is 16 amino acids long.

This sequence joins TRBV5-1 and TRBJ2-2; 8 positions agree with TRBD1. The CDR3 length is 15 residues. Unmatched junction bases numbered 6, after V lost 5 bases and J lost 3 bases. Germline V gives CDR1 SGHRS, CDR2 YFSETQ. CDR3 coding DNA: TGCGCCAGCAGTAGGACAGGGCATGACACCGGGGAGCTGTTTTTT. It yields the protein CASSRTGHDTGELFF.

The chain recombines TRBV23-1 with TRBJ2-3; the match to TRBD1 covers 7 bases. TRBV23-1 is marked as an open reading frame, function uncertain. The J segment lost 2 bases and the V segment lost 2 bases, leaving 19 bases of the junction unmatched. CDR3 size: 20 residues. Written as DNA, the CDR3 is TGCGCCAGCAGTCAAGATAGGGGGCAGCAATCGCCTCTTCTCACAGATACGCAGTATTTT. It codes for CASSQDRGQQSPLLTDTQYF.